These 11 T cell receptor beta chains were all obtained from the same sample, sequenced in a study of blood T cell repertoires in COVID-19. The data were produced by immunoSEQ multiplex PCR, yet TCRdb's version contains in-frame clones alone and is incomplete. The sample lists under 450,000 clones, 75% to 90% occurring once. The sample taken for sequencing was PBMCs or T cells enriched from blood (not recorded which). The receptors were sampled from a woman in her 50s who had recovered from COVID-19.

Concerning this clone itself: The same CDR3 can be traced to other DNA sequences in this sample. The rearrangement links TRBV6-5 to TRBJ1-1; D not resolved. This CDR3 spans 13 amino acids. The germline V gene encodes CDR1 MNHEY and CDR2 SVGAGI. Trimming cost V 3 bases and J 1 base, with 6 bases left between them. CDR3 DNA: TGTGCCAGCAGTTATTTGCGGAACACTGAAGCTTTCTTT. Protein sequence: CASSYLRNTEAFF.

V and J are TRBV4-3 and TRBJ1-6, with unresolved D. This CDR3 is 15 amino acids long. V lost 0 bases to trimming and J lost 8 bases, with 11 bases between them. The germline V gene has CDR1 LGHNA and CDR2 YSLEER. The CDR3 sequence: CASSQDLAGDSPLHF. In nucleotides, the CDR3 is TGCGCCAGCAGCCAAGATCTAGCTGGTGATTCACCCCTCCACTTT.

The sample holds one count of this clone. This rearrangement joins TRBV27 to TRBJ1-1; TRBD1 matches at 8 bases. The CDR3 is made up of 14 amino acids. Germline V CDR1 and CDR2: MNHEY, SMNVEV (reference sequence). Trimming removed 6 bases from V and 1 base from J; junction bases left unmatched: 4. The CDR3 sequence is CASRGTGGNTEAFF. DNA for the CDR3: TGTGCCAGCAGGGGGACAGGAGGGAACACTGAAGCTTTCTTT.

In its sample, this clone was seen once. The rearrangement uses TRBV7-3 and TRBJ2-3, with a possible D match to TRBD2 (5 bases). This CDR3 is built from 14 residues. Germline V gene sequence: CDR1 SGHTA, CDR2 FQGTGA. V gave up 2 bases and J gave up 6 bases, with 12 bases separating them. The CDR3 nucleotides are TGTGCCAGCAGCTTAGGCCCCAGAGGGGATACGCAGTATTTT. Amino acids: CASSLGPRGDTQYF.

This CDR3 reads CAWSEFGDSIGGYTF. The CDR3 bases are TGTGCCTGGAGTGAGTTTGGGGACAGTATAGGTGGCTACACCTTC. This chain uses TRBV30 with TRBJ1-2; TRBD1 matches at 7 bases. Germline lookup yields CDR1 GTSNPN and CDR2 SVGIG (reference sequence). V shed 1 base and J 7 bases; nucleotides not matched to a gene: 12. The CDR3 consists of 15 residues.

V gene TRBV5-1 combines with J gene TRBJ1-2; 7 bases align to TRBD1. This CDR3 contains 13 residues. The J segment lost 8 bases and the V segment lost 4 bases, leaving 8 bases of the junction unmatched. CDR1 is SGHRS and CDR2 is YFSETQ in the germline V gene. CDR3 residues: CASSDDRAGGYTF. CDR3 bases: TGCGCCAGCAGCGATGACAGGGCGGGGGGCTACACCTTC. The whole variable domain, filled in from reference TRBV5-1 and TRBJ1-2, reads KAGVTQTPRYLIKTRGQQVTLSCSPISGHRSVSWYQQTPGQGLQFLFEYFSETQRNKGNFPGRFSGRQFSNSRSEMNVSTLELGDSALYLCASSDDRAGGYTFGSGTRLTVV.

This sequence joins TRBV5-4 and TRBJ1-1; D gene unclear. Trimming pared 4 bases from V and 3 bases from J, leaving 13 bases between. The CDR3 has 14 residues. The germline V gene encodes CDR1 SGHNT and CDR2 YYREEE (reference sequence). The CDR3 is CASSPEGKDTEAFF. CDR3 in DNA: TGTGCCAGCAGCCCAGAGGGTAAGGACACTGAAGCTTTCTTT.

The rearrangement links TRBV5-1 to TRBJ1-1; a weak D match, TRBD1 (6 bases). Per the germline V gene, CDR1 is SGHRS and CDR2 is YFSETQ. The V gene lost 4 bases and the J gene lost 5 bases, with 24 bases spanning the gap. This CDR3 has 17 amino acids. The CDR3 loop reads CASSLNNQGPLWTEAFF. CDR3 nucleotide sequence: TGCGCCAGCAGCCTGAACAATCAGGGGCCCCTGTGGACTGAAGCTTTCTTT.

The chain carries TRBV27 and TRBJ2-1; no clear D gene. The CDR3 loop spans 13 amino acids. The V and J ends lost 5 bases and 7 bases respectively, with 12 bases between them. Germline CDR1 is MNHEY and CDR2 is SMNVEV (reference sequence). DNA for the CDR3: TGTGCCAGCAGTCCCCGAGTGTGGAATGAGCAGTTCTTC. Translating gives CASSPRVWNEQFF.

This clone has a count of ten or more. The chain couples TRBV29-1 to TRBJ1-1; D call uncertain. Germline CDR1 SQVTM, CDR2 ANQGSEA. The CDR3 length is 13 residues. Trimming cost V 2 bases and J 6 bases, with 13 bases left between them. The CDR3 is CSVESRGESEAFF. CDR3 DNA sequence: TGCAGCGTTGAATCGCGGGGAGAGTCTGAAGCTTTCTTT.

CDR3 loop: CSARDLAEAFF. For the CDR3, the DNA is TGCAGTGCTAGAGATTTGGCAGAAGCTTTCTTT. The chain employs TRBV20-1 and TRBJ1-1; D unresolved. Trimming pared 0 bases from V and 8 bases from J, leaving 7 bases between. The CDR3 sequence is 11 residues long. Germline V gene data show CDR1 as DFQATT and CDR2 as SNEGSKA (reference sequence).